Presented here are 28 T cell receptor beta chains from one specimen sequenced in a study of shared clonotypes between healthy human individuals. Assay: immunoSEQ multiplex PCR; the TCRdb copy retains only in-frame clones and omits some. Here the sample spans fewer than 1 million clones, 90% to 97% being singletons. Naive CD8 cells comprised CD45RO-negative, CCR7-positively selected cells, excluding terminally differentiated effector memory CD45RA+ cells. Material: naive CD8+ T cells sorted from blood. These receptors all come from a man younger than 45 in good health.

The chain is built from TRBV7-2 and TRBJ1-2; D ambiguous. V dropped 10 bases and J dropped 6 bases, with 15 bases sitting between them. CDR3 length: 12 amino acids. Germline assignment: CDR1 SGHTA and CDR2 FQGNSA. The chain's CDR3 is CAIKKVLNGYTF. The CDR3 nucleotides are TGTGCCATCAAAAAGGTCCTCAATGGCTACACCTTC.

The CDR3, as DNA: TGTGCCACCAACTCCCCTTTAGCCGTGAATAGCTTGGAGCAGTACTTC. It yields the protein CATNSPLAVNSLEQYF. The chain couples TRBV10-3 to TRBJ2-7; D is undetermined. The CDR3 has 16 amino acids. Trimming shortened V by 10 bases and J by 7 bases, and 29 bases separated the two germline ends. Germline-derived CDR1 and CDR2 are ENHRY and SYGVKD.

The CDR3 bases are TGTGCCAGCAGCGTTACAGGGAGCTCTGGAAACACCATATATTTT. Protein: CASSVTGSSGNTIYF. The genes are TRBV9 and TRBJ1-3, with a weak D call TRBD1 (6 bases). V dropped 2 bases and J dropped 0 bases, with 9 bases sitting between them. CDR1 is SGDLS and CDR2 is YYNGEE in the germline V gene. The CDR3 runs 15 residues.

The V gene is TRBV2, the J gene TRBJ2-7; possible D gene TRBD2, 6 bases. The germline V gene encodes CDR1 SNHLY and CDR2 FYNNEI. This CDR3 is built from 15 residues. The V and J ends lost 7 bases and 1 base respectively, with 17 bases between them. CDR3 DNA: TGTGCCAGCAAGCGTATGGAGGGAGCATCCTACGAGCAGTACTTC. Its translation: CASKRMEGASYEQYF.

The CDR3 DNA follows: TGTGCCAGCACCAGACTTATGGGGGAGGACTCCTACGAGCAGTACTTC. As protein: CASTRLMGEDSYEQYF. The chain employs TRBV2 and TRBJ2-7; TRBD2 might be the D (6 bases). CDR3 size: 16 residues. Trimming took 7 bases from V and 0 from J, leaving 19 bases between them. Germline CDR1 SNHLY, CDR2 FYNNEI.

This sequence joins TRBV27 and TRBJ2-1, with TRBD2 identical over 10 bases. This CDR3 comprises 18 residues. From germline, CDR1 is MNHEY and CDR2 SMNVEV (reference sequence). The junction had 16 bases not matched to a gene; V was cut back by 7 bases and J by 4 bases. The CDR3 region is CASTAWWASGSAYNEQFF. The CDR3 DNA sequence: TGTGCCAGCACCGCGTGGTGGGCTAGCGGGAGTGCGTACAATGAGCAGTTCTTC.

V gene TRBV14 combines with J gene TRBJ2-3, with 8 bases identical to TRBD1. The CDR3 extends over 16 amino acids. The junction had 7 bases not matched to a gene; V was cut back by 3 bases and J by 2 bases. CDR1 SGHDN and CDR2 FVKESK come from the germline V gene. Here the CDR3 reads CASSQHRGAFTDTQYF. CDR3 nucleotides: TGTGCCAGCAGCCAGCACAGGGGGGCTTTCACAGATACGCAGTATTTT.

The V gene is TRBV7-6, the J gene TRBJ2-7, with no clear D. The CDR3 is 14 residues long. Trimming stripped 2 bases from V and 1 base from J, with 9 bases between. CDR1 and CDR2 from the germline V gene are SGHVS and FNYEAQ. CDR3 sequence: CASSLYSLSYEQYF. The CDR3 nucleotides read TGTGCCAGCAGCTTATACAGCCTATCCTACGAGCAGTACTTC.

The chain carries TRBV11-2 and TRBJ1-3, with D unclear. Germline loops: CDR1 SGHAT, CDR2 FQNNGV. The CDR3 sequence is 14 residues long. The germline V and J ends were trimmed by 5 bases and 4 bases, with 12 bases remaining between them. The CDR3, as DNA: TGTGCCAGCAGCCGTCTTGCGGAGGGAAACACCATATATTTT. It codes for CASSRLAEGNTIYF.

The chain couples TRBV11-2 to TRBJ2-3; TRBD2 agrees at 7 bases. Per the germline V gene, CDR1 is SGHAT and CDR2 is FQNNGV. V gave up 2 bases and J gave up 0 bases; unmatched junction bases: 11. The CDR3 is 18 residues long. The CDR3 DNA sequence: TGTGCCAGCAGCTTATTTGTCGTTAGCGGGTCTAGCACAGATACGCAGTATTTT. Encoded protein: CASSLFVVSGSSTDTQYF.

V is TRBV19 and J is TRBJ2-3, with 10 bases matching TRBD1. Trimming removed 9 bases from V and 4 bases from J; junction bases left unmatched: 7. The CDR3 contains 14 residues. The germline gives CDR1 LNHDA, CDR2 SQIVND (reference sequence). CDR3 nucleotides: TGTGCCAGCCATGCGACAGGGGGCGCAGATACGCAGTATTTT. Its translation: CASHATGGADTQYF.

This chain links TRBV7-8 with TRBJ2-7, with 8 positions matching TRBD1. V shed 5 bases, J shed 3 bases, and the junction held 9 bases outside the gene matches. The CDR3 contains 15 residues. CDR1 SGHVS and CDR2 FQNEAQ come from the germline V gene. CDR3 sequence: CASSLHRDRNYEQYF. The CDR3 DNA reads TGTGCCAGCAGCCTGCACCGGGACAGGAACTACGAGCAGTACTTC. Combining the CDR3 with reference TRBV7-8 and TRBJ2-7 gives the whole variable domain GAGVSQSPRYKVAKRGQDVALRCDPISGHVSLFWYQQALGQGPEFLTYFQNEAQLDKSGLPSDRFFAERPEGSVSTLKIQRTQQEDSAVYLCASSLHRDRNYEQYFGPGTRLTVT.

This sequence joins TRBV2 and TRBJ2-1, with D uncertain. CDR1 is SNHLY and CDR2 is FYNNEI in the germline V gene. The V end was cut by 3 bases, the J end by 5 bases, with 11 bases between. This CDR3 has 14 residues. CDR3 in DNA: TGTGCCAGCAGTGATACGGTTGGGCACAATGAGCAGTTCTTC. This sequence encodes CASSDTVGHNEQFF.

The chain recombines TRBV5-4 with TRBJ2-5; 7 nucleotides line up with TRBD1. The CDR3 runs to 15 residues. With V trimmed by 3 bases and J by 4 bases, 9 bases remained unmatched. Germline loops: CDR1 SGHNT, CDR2 YYREEE (reference sequence). The chain's CDR3 is CASSYGTVVGETQYF. The CDR3 nucleotides read TGTGCCAGCAGCTACGGGACAGTTGTCGGAGAGACCCAGTACTTC.

The chain recombines TRBV29-1 with TRBJ2-7, with 11 bases identical to TRBD2. Unmatched junction bases numbered 6, after V lost 6 bases and J lost 2 bases. CDR1 and CDR2 from the germline V gene are SQVTM and ANQGSEA. The CDR3 covers 14 residues. The CDR3 reads CSVATSGSAYEQYF. In DNA, the CDR3 is TGCAGCGTGGCTACTAGCGGGAGTGCCTACGAGCAGTACTTC.

The V gene is TRBV7-8, the J gene TRBJ2-2; 8 nucleotides agree with TRBD2. The CDR3 contains 16 residues. Germline V gene data show CDR1 as SGHVS and CDR2 as FQNEAQ. V shed 0 bases and J 6 bases; nucleotides not matched to a gene: 6. CDR3 amino acids: CASSLAGSGTAGELFF. The CDR3 region has the DNA TGTGCCAGCAGCTTAGCGGGTAGCGGGACCGCCGGGGAGCTGTTTTTT.

The chain joins TRBV6-6 to TRBJ2-2, with 9 bases that match TRBD1. Germline V lookup: CDR1 MNHNY, CDR2 SVGAGI (reference sequence). The J segment lost 5 bases and the V segment lost 2 bases, leaving 3 bases of the junction unmatched. The CDR3 extends over 15 amino acids. The CDR3 sequence is CASSYAGQGTGELFF. CDR3 DNA sequence: TGTGCCAGCAGTTACGCGGGACAGGGTACCGGGGAGCTGTTTTTT.

This chain links TRBV27 with TRBJ1-1; D not certain. The V and J ends lost 5 bases and 3 bases respectively, with 16 bases between them. Germline CDR1 is MNHEY and CDR2 is SMNVEV (reference sequence). CDR3 size: 15 residues. This chain's CDR3 is CASSPKRGFYTEAFF. CDR3 sequence (DNA): TGTGCCAGCAGTCCGAAAAGAGGATTTTACACTGAAGCTTTCTTT.

The chain couples TRBV5-4 to TRBJ2-1; D is possibly TRBD1 (7 bases). This CDR3 has 15 amino acids. Trimming took 2 bases from V and 6 from J, leaving 15 bases between them. Germline V gene data show CDR1 as SGHNT and CDR2 as YYREEE (reference sequence). The CDR3 here is CASSFGNRGGNEQFF. CDR3 in DNA: TGTGCCAGCAGCTTTGGCAACAGGGGAGGCAATGAGCAGTTCTTC.

The chain joins TRBV5-8 to TRBJ2-5, with 10 bases aligning to TRBD2. The CDR3 extends over 15 amino acids. The germline V gene has CDR1 SGHTS and CDR2 YDEGEE. Trimming removed 3 bases from V and 2 bases from J; junction bases left unmatched: 4. The CDR3 coding sequence is TGTGCCAGCAGCTGGGGGACTAGCGCGCAAGAGACCCAGTACTTC. Amino acids: CASSWGTSAQETQYF.

This rearrangement joins TRBV2 to TRBJ2-1; D call uncertain. Trimming stripped 0 bases from V and 1 base from J, with 7 bases between. CDR1 SNHLY and CDR2 FYNNEI come from the germline V gene. CDR3 length equals 15 residues. The CDR3 DNA is TGTGCCAGCAGTGAAGCGCTTGGGTCCTACAATGAGCAGTTCTTC. Translating gives CASSEALGSYNEQFF.

The rearrangement links TRBV15 to TRBJ1-2; 8 bases line up with TRBD1. The length of the CDR3 is 13 residues. V lost 6 bases to trimming and J lost 6 bases; unmatched junction nucleotides: 6. CDR1 is LNHNV and CDR2 is YYDKDF in the germline V gene (reference sequence). The CDR3 here is CATRKQGEDGYTF. The CDR3 DNA reads TGTGCCACCAGGAAACAGGGGGAGGATGGCTACACCTTC.

The gene calls are TRBV11-2 and TRBJ2-6, with D perhaps matching TRBD1 or TRBD2 (5 bases each). With 6 bases removed from V and 1 base from J, the gap between germline ends came to 16 bases. The CDR3 has 17 amino acids. Germline assignment: CDR1 SGHAT and CDR2 FQNNGV. The CDR3 DNA sequence: TGTGCCAGCAGTCCCCGGGACGCGCCTTCTGGGGCCAACGTCCTGACTTTC. This encodes CASSPRDAPSGANVLTF. The variable domain in full, completed from reference TRBV11-2 and TRBJ2-6, reads EAGVAQSPRYKIIEKRQSVAFWCNPISGHATLYWYQQILGQGPKLLIQFQNNGVVDDSQLPKDRFSAERLKGVDSTLKIQPAKLEDSAVYLCASSPRDAPSGANVLTFGAGSRLTVL.

This chain uses TRBV6-5 with TRBJ2-1; D is perhaps TRBD1 (6 bases). The germline gives CDR1 MNHEY, CDR2 SVGAGI. The V and J ends lost 6 bases and 6 bases respectively, with 15 bases between them. CDR3 length: 14 residues. The CDR3 DNA reads as TGTGCCAGCAGGAAACAGGGTACTTCCAATGAGCAGTTCTTC. It encodes CASRKQGTSNEQFF.

The chain joins TRBV7-8 to TRBJ2-7; TRBD2 matches at 9 bases. CDR1 and CDR2 (germline): SGHVS, FQNEAQ. The CDR3 totals 15 residues. V shed 5 bases, J shed 1 base, and the junction held 6 bases outside the gene matches. As DNA, the CDR3 is TGTGCCAGCAGCCTGAGACTAGCGGATTCCTACGAGCAGTACTTC. Amino acids: CASSLRLADSYEQYF.

The chain is built from TRBV2 and TRBJ2-2, with TRBD2 matching over 13 bases. J was trimmed by 0 bases and V by 4 bases; bases with no gene match: 5. The CDR3 is 18 residues long. From germline, CDR1 is SNHLY and CDR2 FYNNEI. The CDR3 sequence: CASSVEGTSGTNTGELFF. Here the CDR3 DNA reads TGTGCCAGCAGTGTAGAAGGGACTAGCGGGACGAACACCGGGGAGCTGTTTTTT.

V usage is TRBV28 and J usage is TRBJ1-2; tentative D call: TRBD1 (5 bases). Germline values: CDR1 MDHEN, CDR2 SYDVKM. The V end was cut by 5 bases, the J end by 0 bases, with 10 bases between. CDR3 length equals 14 residues. The CDR3 coding sequence is TGTGCCAGCAGTCCTCCGGGGGCTAACTATGGCTACACCTTC. Its protein product is CASSPPGANYGYTF.

This rearrangement joins TRBV11-1 to TRBJ2-3; D unclear. The germline V gene has CDR1 SGHAT and CDR2 FQDESV (reference sequence). The CDR3 has 12 residues. V was cut by 2 bases and J by 6 bases, with 6 bases left in between. In nucleotides, the CDR3 is TGTGCCAGCAGCTTACTGCCGGATACGCAGTATTTT. It translates to CASSLLPDTQYF.